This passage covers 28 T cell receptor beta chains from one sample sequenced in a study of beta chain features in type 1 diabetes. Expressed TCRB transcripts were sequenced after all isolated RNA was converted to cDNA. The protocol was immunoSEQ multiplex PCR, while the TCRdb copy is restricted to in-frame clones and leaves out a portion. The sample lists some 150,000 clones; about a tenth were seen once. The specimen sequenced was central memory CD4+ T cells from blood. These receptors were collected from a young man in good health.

In DNA, the CDR3 is TGTGCCAGCAGCTCGCTCAGGACAGGGTCCTACAATGAGCAGTTCTTC. The encoded protein is CASSSLRTGSYNEQFF. This rearrangement joins TRBV5-6 to TRBJ2-1, with TRBD1 identical over 8 bases. V was pared by 3 bases and J by 1 base, with 6 bases of the junction left unmatched. The CDR3 contains 16 residues. Germline assignment: CDR1 SGHDT and CDR2 YYEEEE.

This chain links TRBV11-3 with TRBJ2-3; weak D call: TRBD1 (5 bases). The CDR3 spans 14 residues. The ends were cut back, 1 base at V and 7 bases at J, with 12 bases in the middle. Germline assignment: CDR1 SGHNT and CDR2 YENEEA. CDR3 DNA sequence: TGTGCCAGCAGCTTAGGCAGGACACAAAATACGCAGTATTTT. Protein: CASSLGRTQNTQYF.

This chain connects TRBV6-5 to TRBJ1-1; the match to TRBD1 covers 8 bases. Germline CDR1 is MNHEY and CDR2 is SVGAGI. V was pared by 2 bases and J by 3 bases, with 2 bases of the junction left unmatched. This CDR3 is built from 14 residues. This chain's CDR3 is CASSYTTGDTEAFF. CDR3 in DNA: TGTGCCAGCAGTTACACGACAGGGGACACTGAAGCTTTCTTT.

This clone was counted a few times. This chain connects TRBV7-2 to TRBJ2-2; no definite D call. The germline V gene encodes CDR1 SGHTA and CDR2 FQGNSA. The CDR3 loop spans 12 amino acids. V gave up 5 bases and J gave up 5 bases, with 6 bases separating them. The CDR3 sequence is CASSTFTGELFF. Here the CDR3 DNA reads TGTGCCAGCAGCACTTTTACCGGGGAGCTGTTTTTT.

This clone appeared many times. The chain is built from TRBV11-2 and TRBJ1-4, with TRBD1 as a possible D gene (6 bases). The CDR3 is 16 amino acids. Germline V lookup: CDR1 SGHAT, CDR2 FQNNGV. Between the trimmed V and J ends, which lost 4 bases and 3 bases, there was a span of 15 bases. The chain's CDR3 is CASSSLWGRPNEKLFF. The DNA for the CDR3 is TGTGCCAGCAGCTCTCTTTGGGGGCGGCCTAATGAAAAACTGTTTTTT.

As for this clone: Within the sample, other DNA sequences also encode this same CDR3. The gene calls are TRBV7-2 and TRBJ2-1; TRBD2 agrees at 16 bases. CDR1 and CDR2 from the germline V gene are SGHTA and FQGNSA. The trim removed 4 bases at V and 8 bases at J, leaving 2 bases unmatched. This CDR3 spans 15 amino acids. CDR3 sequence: CASSSGLAGGHEQFF. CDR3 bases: TGTGCCAGCAGCTCGGGACTAGCGGGGGGGCATGAGCAGTTCTTC.

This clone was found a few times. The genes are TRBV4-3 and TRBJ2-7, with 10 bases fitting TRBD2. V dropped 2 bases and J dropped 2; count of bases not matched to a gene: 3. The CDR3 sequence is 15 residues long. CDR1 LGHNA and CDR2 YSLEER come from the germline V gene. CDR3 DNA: TGCGCCAGCAGCCAACTAGCGGGGGCAACCTACGAGCAGTACTTC. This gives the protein CASSQLAGATYEQYF.

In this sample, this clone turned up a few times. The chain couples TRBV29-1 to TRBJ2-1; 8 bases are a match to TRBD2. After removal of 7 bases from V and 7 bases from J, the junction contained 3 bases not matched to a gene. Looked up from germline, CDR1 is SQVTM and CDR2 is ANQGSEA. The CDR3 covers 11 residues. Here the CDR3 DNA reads TGCAGCGCCCCGGGGGGGAATGAGCAGTTCTTC. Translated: CSAPGGNEQFF.

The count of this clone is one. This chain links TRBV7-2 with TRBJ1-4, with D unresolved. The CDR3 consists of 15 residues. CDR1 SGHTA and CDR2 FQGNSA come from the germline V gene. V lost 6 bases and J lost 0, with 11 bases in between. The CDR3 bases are TGTGCCAGCAGTTCCGGTCGCGCAACTAATGAAAAACTGTTTTTT. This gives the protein CASSSGRATNEKLFF.

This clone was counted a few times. This chain's CDR3 is CASSLSGGGSQNYGYTF. The CDR3 DNA follows: TGTGCCAGCAGTTTATCTGGGGGCGGCAGCCAGAACTATGGCTACACCTTC. This chain links TRBV27 with TRBJ1-2; perhaps TRBD1 as D (6 bases). V lost 0 bases to trimming and J lost 2 bases, with 16 bases between them. Germline V gene lookup returns CDR1 MNHEY and CDR2 SMNVEV (reference sequence). The CDR3 totals 17 residues.

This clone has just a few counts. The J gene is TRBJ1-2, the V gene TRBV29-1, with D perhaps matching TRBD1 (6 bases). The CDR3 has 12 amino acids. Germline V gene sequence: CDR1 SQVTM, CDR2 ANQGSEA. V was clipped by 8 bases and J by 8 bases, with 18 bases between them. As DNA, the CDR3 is TGCAGCACGCCTCAACAGGGCCAAGGCTACACCTTC. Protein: CSTPQQGQGYTF.

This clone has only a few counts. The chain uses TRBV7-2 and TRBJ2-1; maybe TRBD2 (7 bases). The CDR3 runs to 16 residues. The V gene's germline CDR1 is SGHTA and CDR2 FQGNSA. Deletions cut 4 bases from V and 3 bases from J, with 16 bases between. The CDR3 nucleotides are TGTGCCAGCAGCTCAAACCTCGGGGGGCTCTACAATGAGCAGTTCTTC. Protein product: CASSSNLGGLYNEQFF.

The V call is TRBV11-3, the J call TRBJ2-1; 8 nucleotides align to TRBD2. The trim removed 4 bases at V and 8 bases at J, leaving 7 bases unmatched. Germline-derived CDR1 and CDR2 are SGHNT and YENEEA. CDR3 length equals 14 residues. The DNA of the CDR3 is TGTGCCAGCAGCTCGGGGGGGCCACGTGATGAGCAGTTCTTC. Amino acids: CASSSGGPRDEQFF.

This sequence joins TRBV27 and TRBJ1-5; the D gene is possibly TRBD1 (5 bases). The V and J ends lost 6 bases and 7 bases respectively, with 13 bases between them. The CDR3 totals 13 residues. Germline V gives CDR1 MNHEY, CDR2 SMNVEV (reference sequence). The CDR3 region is CASRPQGGQPQHF. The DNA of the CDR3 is TGTGCCAGCAGGCCTCAGGGCGGACAGCCCCAGCATTTT.

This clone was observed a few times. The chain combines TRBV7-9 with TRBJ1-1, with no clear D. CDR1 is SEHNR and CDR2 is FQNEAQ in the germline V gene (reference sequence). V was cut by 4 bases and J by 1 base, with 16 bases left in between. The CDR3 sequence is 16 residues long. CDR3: CASSSPYSQQNTEAFF. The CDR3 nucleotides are TGTGCCAGCAGCTCCCCATACAGCCAACAGAACACTGAAGCTTTCTTT.

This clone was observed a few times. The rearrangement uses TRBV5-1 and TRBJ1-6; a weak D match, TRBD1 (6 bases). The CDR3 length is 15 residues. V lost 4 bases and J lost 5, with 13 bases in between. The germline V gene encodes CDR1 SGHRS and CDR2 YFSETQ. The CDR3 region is CASSPARDNNSPLHF. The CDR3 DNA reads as TGCGCCAGCAGCCCCGCGAGGGACAATAATTCACCCCTCCACTTT.

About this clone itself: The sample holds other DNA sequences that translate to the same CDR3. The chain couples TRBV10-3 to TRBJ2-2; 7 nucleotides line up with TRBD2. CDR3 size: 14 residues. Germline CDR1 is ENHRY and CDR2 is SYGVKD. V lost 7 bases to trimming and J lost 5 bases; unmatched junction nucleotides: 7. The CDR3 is CAITRQGGTGELFF. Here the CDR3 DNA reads TGTGCCATCACCCGTCAGGGAGGGACCGGGGAGCTGTTTTTT.

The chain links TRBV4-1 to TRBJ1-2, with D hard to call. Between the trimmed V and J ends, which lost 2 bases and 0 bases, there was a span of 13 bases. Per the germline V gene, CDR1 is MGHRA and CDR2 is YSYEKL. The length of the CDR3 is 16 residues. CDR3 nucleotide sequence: TGCGCCAGCAGCCAACCCGGTGCAGGCACTAACTATGGCTACACCTTC. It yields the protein CASSQPGAGTNYGYTF.

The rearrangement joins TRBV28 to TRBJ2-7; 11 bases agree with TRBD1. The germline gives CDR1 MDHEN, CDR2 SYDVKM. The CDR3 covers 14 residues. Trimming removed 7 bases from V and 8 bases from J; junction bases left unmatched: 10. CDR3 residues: CASTGGDRGRKQYF. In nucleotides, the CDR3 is TGTGCCAGCACCGGAGGGGACAGGGGGAGGAAGCAGTACTTC.

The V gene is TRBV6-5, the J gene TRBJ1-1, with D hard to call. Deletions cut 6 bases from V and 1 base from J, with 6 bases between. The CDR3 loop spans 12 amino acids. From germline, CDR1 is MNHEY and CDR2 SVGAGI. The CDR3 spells CASSYRNTEAFF. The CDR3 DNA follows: TGTGCCAGCAGCTACCGGAACACTGAAGCTTTCTTT.

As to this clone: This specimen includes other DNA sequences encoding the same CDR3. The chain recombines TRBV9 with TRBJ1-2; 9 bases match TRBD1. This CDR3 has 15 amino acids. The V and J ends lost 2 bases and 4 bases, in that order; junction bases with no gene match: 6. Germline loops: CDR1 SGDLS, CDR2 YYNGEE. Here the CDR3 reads CASSVLGQGGYGYTF. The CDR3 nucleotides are TGTGCCAGCAGCGTCCTGGGACAGGGAGGCTATGGCTACACCTTC.

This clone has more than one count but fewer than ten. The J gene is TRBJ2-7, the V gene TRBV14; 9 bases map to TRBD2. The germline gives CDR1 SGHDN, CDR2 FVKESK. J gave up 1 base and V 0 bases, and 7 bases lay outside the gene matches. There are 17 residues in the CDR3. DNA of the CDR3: TGTGCCAGCAGCCAAGATTGGTTTAGCGGGGGATCCTACGAGCAGTACTTC. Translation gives CASSQDWFSGGSYEQYF.

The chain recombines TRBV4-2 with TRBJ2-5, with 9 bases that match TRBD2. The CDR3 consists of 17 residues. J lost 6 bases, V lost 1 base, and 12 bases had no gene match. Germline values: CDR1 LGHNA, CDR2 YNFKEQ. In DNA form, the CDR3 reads TGTGCCAGCAGCCAAGGCGCAGGCGGGGGGGAATGGAAGACCCAGTACTTC. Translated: CASSQGAGGGEWKTQYF.

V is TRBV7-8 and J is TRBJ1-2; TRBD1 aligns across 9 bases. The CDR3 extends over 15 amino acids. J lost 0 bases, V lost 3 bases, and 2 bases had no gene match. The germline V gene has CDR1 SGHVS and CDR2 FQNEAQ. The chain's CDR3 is CASSFGQGSNYGYTF. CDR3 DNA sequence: TGTGCCAGCAGCTTCGGACAGGGGTCTAACTATGGCTACACCTTC.

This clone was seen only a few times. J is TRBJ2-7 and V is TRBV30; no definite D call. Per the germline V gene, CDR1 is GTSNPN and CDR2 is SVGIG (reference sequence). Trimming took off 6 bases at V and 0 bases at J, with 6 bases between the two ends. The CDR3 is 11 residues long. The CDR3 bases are TGTGCCTGTGGCGGCTCCTACGAGCAGTACTTC. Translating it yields CACGGSYEQYF. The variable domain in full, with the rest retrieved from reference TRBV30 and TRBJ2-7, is SQTIHQWPATLVQPVGSPLSLECTVEGTSNPNLYWYRQAAGRGLQLLFYSVGIGQISSEVPQNLSASRPQDRQFILSSKKLLLSDSGFYLCACGGSYEQYFGPGTRLTVT.

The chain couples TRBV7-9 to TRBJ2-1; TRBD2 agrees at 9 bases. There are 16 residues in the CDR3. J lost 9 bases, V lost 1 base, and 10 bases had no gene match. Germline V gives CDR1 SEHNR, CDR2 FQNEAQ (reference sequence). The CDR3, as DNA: TGTGCCAGCAGCTTAGTTGGCGGGGGGGGAGAATCTGAGCAGTTCTTC. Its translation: CASSLVGGGGESEQFF.

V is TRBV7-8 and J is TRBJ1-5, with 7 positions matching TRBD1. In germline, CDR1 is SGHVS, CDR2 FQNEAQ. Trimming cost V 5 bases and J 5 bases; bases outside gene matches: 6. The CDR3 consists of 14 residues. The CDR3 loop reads CASSPRDSYQPQHF. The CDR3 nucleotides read TGTGCCAGCAGCCCAAGGGACAGTTATCAGCCCCAGCATTTT.

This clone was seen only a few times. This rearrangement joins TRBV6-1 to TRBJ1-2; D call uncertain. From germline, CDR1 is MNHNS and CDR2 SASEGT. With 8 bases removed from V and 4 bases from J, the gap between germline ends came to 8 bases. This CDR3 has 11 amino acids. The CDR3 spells CASLRGYGYTF. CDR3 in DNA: TGTGCCAGCCTCCGGGGCTATGGCTACACCTTC.